Below, 4 T cell receptor beta chains from the same sample are listed, as sequenced in a study of T cells after yellow fever vaccination. TCRdb itself ran the 5' RACE reads through MiXCR, one entry per CDR3 protein. Among around 50,000 distinct CDR3 sequences listed, 6% to 8% were seen once. The sample consisted of CD8+ T cells sorted from PBMCs, taken around 15 days after the first yellow fever vaccination. Receptors originate from a man between 18 and 29 years old who received the YFV17D yellow fever vaccine.

This clonotype showed up many times. CDR3 region: CASSSDSLSTEAFF. The CDR3, as DNA: TGTGCCAGCAGCTCGGACAGTCTAAGCACTGAAGCTTTCTTT. The chain has TRBV11-2 and TRBJ1-1; D is perhaps TRBD1 (6 bases). Germline loops: CDR1 SGHAT, CDR2 FQNNGV. The CDR3 extends over 14 amino acids. Trimming pared 4 bases from V and 4 bases from J, leaving 13 bases between.

This clonotype was seen many times. The chain links TRBV5-1 to TRBJ2-1; 11 bases agree with TRBD2. The CDR3 runs to 15 residues. J gave up 7 bases and V 1 base, and 4 bases lay outside the gene matches. Germline CDR1 SGHRS, CDR2 YFSETQ. CDR3 region: CASSLTSGGSNEQFF. DNA of the CDR3: TGCGCCAGCAGCTTGACTAGCGGGGGATCGAATGAGCAGTTCTTC. The whole variable domain, filled in from reference TRBV5-1 and TRBJ2-1, reads KAGVTQTPRYLIKTRGQQVTLSCSPISGHRSVSWYQQTPGQGLQFLFEYFSETQRNKGNFPGRFSGRQFSNSRSEMNVSTLELGDSALYLCASSLTSGGSNEQFFGPGTRLTVL.

In this sample, this clonotype turned up many times. The chain uses TRBV4-3 and TRBJ2-5, with 11 bases that match TRBD1. This CDR3 region has 17 residues. Germline V gives CDR1 LGHNA, CDR2 YSLEER. V lost 1 base to trimming and J lost 3 bases; unmatched junction nucleotides: 7. CDR3 protein: CASSQAKDRGREETQYF. In DNA form, the CDR3 reads TGCGCCAGCAGCCAAGCGAAGGACAGGGGGCGGGAAGAGACCCAGTACTTC.

On this clonotype itself: A much larger clonotype is one base distant, so this may be a read error. J is TRBJ2-2 and V is TRBV5-1, with TRBD2 matching over 14 bases. The CDR3 length is 18 residues. The germline V gene encodes CDR1 SGHRS and CDR2 YFSETQ. V was pared by 4 bases and J by 0 bases, with 5 bases of the junction left unmatched. CDR3 bases: TGCGCCAGCAGCCTTGGACTAGCGGGGGGCGCGAACACCGGGGAGCTGTTTTTT. It is translated as CASSLGLAGGANTGELFF.